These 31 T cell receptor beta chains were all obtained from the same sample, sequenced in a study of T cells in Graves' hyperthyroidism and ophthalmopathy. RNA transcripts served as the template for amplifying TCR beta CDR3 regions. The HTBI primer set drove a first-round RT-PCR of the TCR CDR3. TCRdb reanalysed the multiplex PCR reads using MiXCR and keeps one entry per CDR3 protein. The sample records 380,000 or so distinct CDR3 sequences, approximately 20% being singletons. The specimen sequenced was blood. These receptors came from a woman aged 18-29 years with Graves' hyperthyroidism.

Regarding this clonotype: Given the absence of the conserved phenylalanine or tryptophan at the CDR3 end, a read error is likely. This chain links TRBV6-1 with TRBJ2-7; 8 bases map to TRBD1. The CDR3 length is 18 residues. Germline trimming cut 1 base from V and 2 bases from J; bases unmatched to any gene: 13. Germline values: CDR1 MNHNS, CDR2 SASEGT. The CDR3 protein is CASSEGRGLFDGTYEQYL. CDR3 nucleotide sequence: TGTGCCAGCAGTGAAGGCAGGGGGCTCTTTGACGGAACCTACGAGCAGTACCTC.

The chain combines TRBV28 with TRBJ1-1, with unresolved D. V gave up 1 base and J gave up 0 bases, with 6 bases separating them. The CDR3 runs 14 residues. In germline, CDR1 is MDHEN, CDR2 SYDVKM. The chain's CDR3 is CASSLLPVNTEAFF. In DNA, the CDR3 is TGTGCCAGCAGTTTATTACCCGTGAACACTGAAGCTTTCTTT.

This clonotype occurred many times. The CDR3 region is CASRGAGLALNEQFF. DNA of the CDR3: TGTGCCAGTCGAGGGGCGGGACTCGCGTTGAATGAGCAGTTCTTC. The chain carries TRBV6-1 and TRBJ2-1, with D perhaps TRBD2 (6 bases). CDR3 length: 15 amino acids. Germline CDR1 reads MNHNS; CDR2 reads SASEGT. V was clipped by 9 bases and J by 7 bases, with 22 bases between them.

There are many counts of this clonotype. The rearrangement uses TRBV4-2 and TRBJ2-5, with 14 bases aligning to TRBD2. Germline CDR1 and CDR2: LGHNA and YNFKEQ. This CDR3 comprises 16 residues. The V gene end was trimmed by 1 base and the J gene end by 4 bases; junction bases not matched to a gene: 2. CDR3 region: CASSQVGTSGGETQYF. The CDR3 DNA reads TGTGCCAGCAGCCAAGTGGGGACTAGCGGGGGAGAGACCCAGTACTTC.

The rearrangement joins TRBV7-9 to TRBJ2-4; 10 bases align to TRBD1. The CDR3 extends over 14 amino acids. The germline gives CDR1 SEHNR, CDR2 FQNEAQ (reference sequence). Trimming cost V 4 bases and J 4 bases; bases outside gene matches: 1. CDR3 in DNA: TGTGCCAGCAGCTCGGACAGGGGGAAAAACATTCAGTACTTC. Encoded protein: CASSSDRGKNIQYF.

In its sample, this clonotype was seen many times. The CDR3 DNA reads TGTGCCAGCAGCGTAGTGCAGGGGCCAAACACTGGGGCCAACGTCCTGACTTTC. This encodes CASSVVQGPNTGANVLTF. The chain uses TRBV9 and TRBJ2-6; TRBD1 is a possible D gene (6 bases). CDR1 is SGDLS, CDR2 YYNGEE, per germline. The CDR3 has 18 residues. V lost 0 bases, J lost 2 bases, and 15 bases lay in between.

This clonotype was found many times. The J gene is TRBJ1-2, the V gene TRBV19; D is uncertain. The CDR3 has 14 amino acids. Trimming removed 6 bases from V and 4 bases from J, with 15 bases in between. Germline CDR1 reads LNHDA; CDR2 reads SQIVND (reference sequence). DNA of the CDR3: TGTGCCAGTAGCCGCGACGGGGTACTCTATGGCTACACCTTC. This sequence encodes CASSRDGVLYGYTF.

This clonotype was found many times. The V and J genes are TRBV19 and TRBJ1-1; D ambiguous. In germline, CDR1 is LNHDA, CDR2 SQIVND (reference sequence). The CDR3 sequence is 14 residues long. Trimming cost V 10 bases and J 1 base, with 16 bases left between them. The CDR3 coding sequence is TGTGCCACTTATCCCCGTTGGGGGAACACTGAAGCTTTCTTT. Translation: CATYPRWGNTEAFF. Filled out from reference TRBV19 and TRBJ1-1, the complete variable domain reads DGGITQSPKYLFRKEGQNVTLSCEQNLNHDAMYWYRQDPGQGLRLIYYSQIVNDFQKGDIAEGYSVSREKKESFPLTVTSAQKNPTAFYLCATYPRWGNTEAFFGQGTRLTVV.

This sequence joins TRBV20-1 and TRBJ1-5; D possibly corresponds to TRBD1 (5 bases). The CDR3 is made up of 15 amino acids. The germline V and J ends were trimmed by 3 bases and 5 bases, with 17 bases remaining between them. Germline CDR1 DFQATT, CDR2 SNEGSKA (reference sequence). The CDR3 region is CSASWGGGEYQPQHF. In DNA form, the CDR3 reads TGCAGTGCTAGTTGGGGCGGGGGGGAATATCAGCCCCAGCATTTT.

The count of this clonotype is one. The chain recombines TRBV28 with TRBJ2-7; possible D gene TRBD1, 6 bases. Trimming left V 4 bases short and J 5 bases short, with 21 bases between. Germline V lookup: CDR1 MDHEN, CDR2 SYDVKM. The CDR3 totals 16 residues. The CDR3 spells CASSSSLPGQPHEQYF. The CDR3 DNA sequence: TGTGCCAGCAGTTCCTCATTACCGGGACAACCCCACGAGCAGTACTTC.

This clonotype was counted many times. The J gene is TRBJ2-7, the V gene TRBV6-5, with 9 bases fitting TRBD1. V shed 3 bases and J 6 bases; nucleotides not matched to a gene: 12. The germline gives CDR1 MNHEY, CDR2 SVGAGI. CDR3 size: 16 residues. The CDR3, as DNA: TGTGCCAGCAGTTATAGGTCGGGACAGGGTTCGGGCGAGCAGTACTTC. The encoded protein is CASSYRSGQGSGEQYF.

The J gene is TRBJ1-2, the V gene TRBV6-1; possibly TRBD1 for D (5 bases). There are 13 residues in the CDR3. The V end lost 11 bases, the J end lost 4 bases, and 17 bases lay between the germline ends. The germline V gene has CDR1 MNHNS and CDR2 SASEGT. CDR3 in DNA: TGTGCCTCCCTCCCGACAGACGTCTATGGCTACACCTTC. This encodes CASLPTDVYGYTF.

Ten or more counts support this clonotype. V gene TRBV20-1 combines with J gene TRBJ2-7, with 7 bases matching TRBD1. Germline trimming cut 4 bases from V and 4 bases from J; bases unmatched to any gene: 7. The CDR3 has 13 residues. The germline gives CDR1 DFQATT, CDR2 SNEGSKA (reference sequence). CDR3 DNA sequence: TGCAGTGCTACCGACAGGGACCCTTACGAGCAGTACTTC. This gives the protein CSATDRDPYEQYF.

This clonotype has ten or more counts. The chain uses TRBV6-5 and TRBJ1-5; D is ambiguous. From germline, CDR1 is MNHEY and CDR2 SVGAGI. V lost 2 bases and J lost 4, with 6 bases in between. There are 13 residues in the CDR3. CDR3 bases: TGTGCCAGCAGTTACAAGGGAAATCAGCCCCAGCATTTT. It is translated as CASSYKGNQPQHF.

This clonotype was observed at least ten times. This CDR3 reads CASSLSPGSETQYF. CDR3 nucleotide sequence: TGCGCCAGCAGCTTGTCCCCTGGATCAGAGACCCAGTACTTC. V gene TRBV5-1 combines with J gene TRBJ2-5; D is unresolved. Trimming shortened V by 1 base and J by 4 bases, and 11 bases separated the two germline ends. Germline CDR1 is SGHRS and CDR2 is YFSETQ. The CDR3 contains 14 residues.

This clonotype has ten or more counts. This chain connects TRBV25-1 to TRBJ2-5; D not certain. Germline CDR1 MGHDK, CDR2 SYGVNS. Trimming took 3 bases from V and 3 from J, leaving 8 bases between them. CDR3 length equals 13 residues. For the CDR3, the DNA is TGTGCCAGCAGTGACCCCGTCGAAGAGACCCAGTACTTC. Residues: CASSDPVEETQYF.

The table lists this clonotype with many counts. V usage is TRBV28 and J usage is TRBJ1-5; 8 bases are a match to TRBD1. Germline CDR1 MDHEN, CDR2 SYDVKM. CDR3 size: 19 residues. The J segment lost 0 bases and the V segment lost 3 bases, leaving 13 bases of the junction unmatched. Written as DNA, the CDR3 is TGTGCCAGCAGTTTGGTTACCGGACAGGGTGATTATAGCAATCAGCCCCAGCATTTT. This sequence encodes CASSLVTGQGDYSNQPQHF.

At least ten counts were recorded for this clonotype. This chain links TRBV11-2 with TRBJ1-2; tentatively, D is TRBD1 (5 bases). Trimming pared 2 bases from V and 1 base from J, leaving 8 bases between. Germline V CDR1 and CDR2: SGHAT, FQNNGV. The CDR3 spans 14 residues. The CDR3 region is CASSLYGGNYGYTF. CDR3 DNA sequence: TGTGCCAGCAGCTTATACGGGGGTAACTATGGCTACACCTTC.

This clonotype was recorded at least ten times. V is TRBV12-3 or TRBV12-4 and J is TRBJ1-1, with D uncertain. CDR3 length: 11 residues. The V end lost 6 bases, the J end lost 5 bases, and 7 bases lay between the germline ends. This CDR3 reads CASRGRTEAFF. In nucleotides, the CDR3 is TGTGCCAGCAGAGGGAGAACTGAAGCTTTCTTT.

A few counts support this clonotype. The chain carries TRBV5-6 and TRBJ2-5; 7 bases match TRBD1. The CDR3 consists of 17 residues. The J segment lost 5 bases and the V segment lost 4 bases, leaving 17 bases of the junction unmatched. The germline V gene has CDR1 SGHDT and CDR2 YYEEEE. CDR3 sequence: CASSLLGFTGAWETQYF. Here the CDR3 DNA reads TGTGCCAGCAGCCTCCTTGGGTTCACAGGGGCTTGGGAGACCCAGTACTTC.

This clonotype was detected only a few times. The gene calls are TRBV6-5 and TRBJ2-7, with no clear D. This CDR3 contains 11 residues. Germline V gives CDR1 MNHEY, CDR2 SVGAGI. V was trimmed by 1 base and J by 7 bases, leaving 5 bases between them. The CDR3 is CASSYYAEQYF. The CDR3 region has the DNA TGTGCCAGCAGTTACTACGCGGAGCAGTACTTC.

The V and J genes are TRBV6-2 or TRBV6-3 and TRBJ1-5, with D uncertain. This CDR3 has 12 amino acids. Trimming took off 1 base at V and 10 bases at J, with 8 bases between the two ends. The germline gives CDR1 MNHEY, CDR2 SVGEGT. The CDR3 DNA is TGTGCCAGCAGTTACTTCAGATCCCCCCAGCATTTT. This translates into CASSYFRSPQHF.

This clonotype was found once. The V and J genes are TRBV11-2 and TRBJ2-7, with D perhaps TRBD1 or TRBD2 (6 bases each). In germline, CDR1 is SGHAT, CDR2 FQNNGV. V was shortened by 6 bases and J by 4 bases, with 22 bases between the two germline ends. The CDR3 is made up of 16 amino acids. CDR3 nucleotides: TGTGCCAGCAGGACTCCGGGGGCCCCGGTAGGTTACGAGCAGTACTTC. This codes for CASRTPGAPVGYEQYF.

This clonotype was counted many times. The chain's CDR3 is CAVTGTNYGYTF. The CDR3 DNA follows: TGTGCCGTGACAGGGACTAACTATGGCTACACCTTC. This rearrangement joins TRBV6-2 or TRBV6-3 to TRBJ1-2; 7 nucleotides line up with TRBD1. This CDR3 has 12 residues. V shed 11 bases, J shed 0 bases, and the junction held 3 bases outside the gene matches. Germline assignment: CDR1 MNHEY and CDR2 SVGEGT.

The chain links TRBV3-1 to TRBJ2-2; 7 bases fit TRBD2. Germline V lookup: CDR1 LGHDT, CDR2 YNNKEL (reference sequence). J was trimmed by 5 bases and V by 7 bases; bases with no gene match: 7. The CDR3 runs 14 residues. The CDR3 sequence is CASTNMGGTGELFF. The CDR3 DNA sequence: TGTGCCAGCACCAACATGGGGGGGACCGGGGAGCTGTTTTTT.

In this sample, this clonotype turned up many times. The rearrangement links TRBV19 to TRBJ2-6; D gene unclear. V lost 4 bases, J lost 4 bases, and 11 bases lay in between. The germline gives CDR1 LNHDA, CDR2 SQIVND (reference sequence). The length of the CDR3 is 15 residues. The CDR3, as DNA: TGTGCCAGTAGTACCCACCCCCCCGGGGCCAACGTCCTGACTTTC. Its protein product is CASSTHPPGANVLTF.

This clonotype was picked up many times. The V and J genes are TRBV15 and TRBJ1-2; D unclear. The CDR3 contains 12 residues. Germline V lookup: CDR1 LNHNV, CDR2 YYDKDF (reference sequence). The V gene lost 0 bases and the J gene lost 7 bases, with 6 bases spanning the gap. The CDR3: CATSRDFTGYTF. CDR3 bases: TGTGCCACCAGCAGAGATTTTACTGGCTACACCTTC.

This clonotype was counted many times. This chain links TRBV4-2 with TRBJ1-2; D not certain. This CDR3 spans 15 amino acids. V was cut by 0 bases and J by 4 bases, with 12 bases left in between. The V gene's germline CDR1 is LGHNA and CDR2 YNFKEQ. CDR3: CASSQDSGPGYGYTF. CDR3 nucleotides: TGTGCCAGCAGCCAAGATTCGGGTCCCGGCTATGGCTACACCTTC.

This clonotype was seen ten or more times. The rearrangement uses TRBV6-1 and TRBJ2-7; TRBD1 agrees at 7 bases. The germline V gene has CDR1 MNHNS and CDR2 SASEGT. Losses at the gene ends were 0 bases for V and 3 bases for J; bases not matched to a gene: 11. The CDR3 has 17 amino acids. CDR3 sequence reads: CASSEAYGQAPIYEQYF. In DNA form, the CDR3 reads TGTGCCAGCAGTGAAGCATACGGACAGGCCCCCATCTACGAGCAGTACTTC.

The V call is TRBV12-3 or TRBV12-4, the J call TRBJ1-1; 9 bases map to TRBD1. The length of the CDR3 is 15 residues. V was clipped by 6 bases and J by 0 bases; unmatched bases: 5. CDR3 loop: CASREWDRVNTEAFF. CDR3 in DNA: TGTGCCAGCAGAGAATGGGACAGGGTGAACACTGAAGCTTTCTTT.

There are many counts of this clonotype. The CDR3: CASSEPGRLNTEAFF. In nucleotides, the CDR3 is TGTGCCAGCAGTGAGCCGGGACGGTTGAACACTGAAGCTTTCTTT. V usage is TRBV6-1 and J usage is TRBJ1-1; a weak D match, TRBD1 (5 bases). The germline V and J ends were trimmed by 3 bases and 0 bases, with 11 bases remaining between them. Germline V lookup: CDR1 MNHNS, CDR2 SASEGT. This CDR3 is 15 amino acids long.